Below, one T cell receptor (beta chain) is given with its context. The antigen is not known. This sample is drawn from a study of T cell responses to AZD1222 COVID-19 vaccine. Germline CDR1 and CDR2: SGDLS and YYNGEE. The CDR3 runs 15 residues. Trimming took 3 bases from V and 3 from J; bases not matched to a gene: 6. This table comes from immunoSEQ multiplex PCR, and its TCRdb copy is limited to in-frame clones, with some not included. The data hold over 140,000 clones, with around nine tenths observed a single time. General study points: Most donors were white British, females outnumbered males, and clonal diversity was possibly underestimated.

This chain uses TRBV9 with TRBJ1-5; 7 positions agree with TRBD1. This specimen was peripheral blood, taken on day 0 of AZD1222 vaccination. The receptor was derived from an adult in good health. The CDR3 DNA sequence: TGTGCCAGCAGCGAATCCGGGACAGTCAATCAGCCCCAGCATTTT. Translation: CASSESGTVNQPQHF.